This T cell receptor beta chain stems from a study of vaccination effects on CD4 cells after COVID-19. On the study more broadly: It was a median of 72 days after the second dose that post-vaccine samples were obtained.

A roughly 10-day culture period preceded the isolation of CD4+ T cells. All participants had two doses of either the BNT162b2 or mRNA-1273 vaccine. A remark on this clone: Antigen specificity is unknown.

Germline-derived CDR1 and CDR2 are KGHSH and LQKENI. This CDR3 has 19 amino acids. Between the trimmed V and J ends, which lost 2 bases and 0 bases, there was a span of 20 bases. The repertoire was sequenced with immunoSEQ multiplex PCR; TCRdb's copy has only in-frame clones and lacks some. The table has fewer than 85,000 clones, 74% seen once. The starting material was CD4+ T cells from PBMCs cultured without peptide, obtained after COVID-19 vaccination. This clonotype was sampled from a human donor who received a COVID-19 vaccine. V usage is TRBV18 and J usage is TRBJ2-4; possibly TRBD1 for D (6 bases). The CDR3 loop reads CASSPRNQGLALAKNIQYF. The CDR3 region has the DNA TGTGCCAGCTCACCAAGGAACCAGGGGCTAGCTCTAGCCAAAAACATTCAGTACTTC.